Given below is one TCR beta chain in context. As yet, its antigen is unknown. The sample originates from a study of cytomegalovirus exposure and HLA in healthy donors. Study conclusions and caveats: Later analysis placed DRB1 highest and HLA-C lowest in TCR association rates, which differed by HLA locus. TCR beta chain V- and J-gene trimming was linked, in a later analysis, to a missense variant in DCLRE1C. A later analysis found most CMV-associated TCR beta chains apparently HLA-restricted. Later analysis suggested links between common viral pathogens and several top significant clusters.

The length of the CDR3 is 13 residues. CDR1 SGHRS and CDR2 YFSETQ come from the germline V gene. V lost 5 bases and J 8 bases, leaving 14 bases between the germline ends. Primers for the PCR totalled 60 Vbeta and 13 Jbeta. Repertoires were generated with immunoSEQ multiplex PCR, while TCRdb's copy carries only in-frame clones and drops some. The data contain some 140,000 clones, around 85% of them singletons. Sequencing was done on a sample of PBMCs. The chain joins TRBV5-1 to TRBJ2-1, with a tentative D call TRBD1 (5 bases). The sequence was collected from a woman aged 25 to 39 in good health and CMV-seropositive. The chain's CDR3 is CASRKGQGYEQFF. The CDR3 DNA reads TGCGCCAGCAGAAAGGGGCAGGGCTATGAGCAGTTCTTC.